The 20 T cell receptor beta chains below all came from one sample that was sequenced in a study of blood T cell repertoires in COVID-19. The table came from immunoSEQ multiplex PCR; TCRdb's copy has only in-frame clones and leaves some out. This sample has roughly 40,000 clones, with almost 85% found just once. Sequencing was carried out using peripheral blood. Source of these receptors: a human donor in a cohort sampled during active COVID-19.

The chain is built from TRBV3-1 (or the pseudogene TRBV3-2) and TRBJ2-3; the D gene is possibly TRBD2 (6 bases). The CDR3 length is 13 residues. V dropped 8 bases and J dropped 2 bases, with 11 bases sitting between them. Germline assignment: CDR1 LGHDT and CDR2 YNNKEL (reference sequence). The CDR3 sequence: CASGGATTDTQYF. CDR3 DNA: TGTGCCAGCGGCGGGGCTACCACAGATACGCAGTATTTT.

This rearrangement joins TRBV10-3 to TRBJ1-1; possibly TRBD1 for D (5 bases). Looked up from germline, CDR1 is ENHRY and CDR2 is SYGVKD. This CDR3 is 13 amino acids long. V was clipped by 11 bases and J by 5 bases, with 18 bases between them. As DNA, the CDR3 is TGTGCCTCCGGGTTGACAGATGGAACTGAAGCTTTCTTT. It specifies CASGLTDGTEAFF.

V is TRBV28 and J is TRBJ2-7, with TRBD2 matching 7 bases. Germline CDR1 MDHEN, CDR2 SYDVKM. This CDR3 has 16 amino acids. V shed 6 bases, J shed 2 bases, and the junction held 13 bases outside the gene matches. The CDR3: CASRGPRGSGPYEQYF. The CDR3 region has the DNA TGTGCCAGCAGAGGACCTCGGGGTAGCGGGCCCTACGAGCAGTACTTC.

The V gene is TRBV20-1, the J gene TRBJ1-1; D is unclear. Between the trimmed V and J ends, which lost 6 bases and 3 bases, there was a span of 5 bases. Germline V gene lookup returns CDR1 DFQATT and CDR2 SNEGSKA (reference sequence). There are 10 residues in the CDR3. The CDR3 region has the DNA TGCAGTGCCACATACACTGAAGCTTTCTTT. It codes for CSATYTEAFF.

The gene calls are TRBV6-5 and TRBJ1-2, with 9 positions matching TRBD1. The junction had 9 bases not matched to a gene; V was cut back by 6 bases and J by 7 bases. Looked up from germline, CDR1 is MNHEY and CDR2 is SVGAGI. The CDR3 extends over 14 amino acids. The chain's CDR3 is CASRKSGQGSGYTF. The CDR3 coding sequence is TGTGCCAGCAGGAAATCCGGACAGGGGAGTGGCTACACCTTC.

The V and J genes are TRBV4-3 and TRBJ2-7, with 9 bases fitting TRBD1. Germline V gene lookup returns CDR1 LGHNA and CDR2 YSLEER. V gave up 0 bases and J gave up 3 bases; unmatched junction bases: 3. This CDR3 contains 15 residues. The CDR3 loop is CASSQETGGFYEQYF. The CDR3, as DNA: TGCGCCAGCAGCCAAGAGACAGGGGGGTTCTACGAGCAGTACTTC.

This clone appeared a single time. The V gene is TRBV3-1 (or the pseudogene TRBV3-2), the J gene TRBJ1-1, with 7 bases aligning to TRBD1. From germline, CDR1 is LGHDT and CDR2 YNNKEL (reference sequence). The CDR3 contains 15 residues. After removal of 0 bases from V and 5 bases from J, the junction contained 6 bases not matched to a gene. The DNA for the CDR3 is TGTGCCAGCAGCCAAGACCAGACAGGGAGTACTGAAGCTTTCTTT. Encoded protein: CASSQDQTGSTEAFF.

The J gene is TRBJ1-1, the V gene TRBV7-9; 9 bases fit TRBD1. This CDR3 spans 15 amino acids. The ends lost 6 bases at V and 5 bases at J; junction bases unmatched: 10. Germline V gene sequence: CDR1 SEHNR, CDR2 FQNEAQ (reference sequence). Written as DNA, the CDR3 is TGTGCCAGCAGACCACAGGGGGCGATGGTTACTGAAGCTTTCTTT. It yields the protein CASRPQGAMVTEAFF.

The chain couples TRBV28 to TRBJ1-6; TRBD1 matches 7 bases. This CDR3 spans 13 amino acids. J was trimmed by 6 bases and V by 10 bases; bases with no gene match: 6. CDR1 is MDHEN, CDR2 SYDVKM, per germline. CDR3 in amino acids: CATLGTVNSPLHF. CDR3 nucleotides: TGTGCCACCCTAGGGACAGTTAATTCACCCCTCCACTTT.

V is TRBV7-9 and J is TRBJ1-1; D is uncertain. The CDR3 is 15 residues long. Germline V gene data show CDR1 as SEHNR and CDR2 as FQNEAQ (reference sequence). V lost 4 bases to trimming and J lost 1 base, with 13 bases between them. This CDR3 is CASSYLTDRNTEAFF. CDR3 nucleotide sequence: TGTGCCAGCAGCTATCTTACAGATCGGAACACTGAAGCTTTCTTT.

The chain links TRBV5-1 to TRBJ2-1; D possibly corresponds to TRBD2 (7 bases). V was pared by 0 bases and J by 9 bases, with 10 bases between. Germline lookup yields CDR1 SGHRS and CDR2 YFSETQ. This CDR3 comprises 13 residues. The CDR3 coding sequence is TGCGCCAGCAGCTTGGGCGGGGGCGCTGAGCAGTTCTTC. It yields the protein CASSLGGGAEQFF.

The chain recombines TRBV13 with TRBJ2-3, with TRBD2 identical over 9 bases. The CDR3 has 15 amino acids. CDR1 and CDR2 (germline): PRHDT, FYEKMQ (reference sequence). V trimming: 5 bases; J trimming: 1 base; junction bases outside the gene matches: 4. The CDR3 spells CASSGERGGTDTQYF. CDR3 in DNA: TGTGCCAGCAGCGGAGAGCGGGGGGGCACAGATACGCAGTATTTT.

The rearrangement uses TRBV11-3 and TRBJ2-3, with D hard to call. Per the germline V gene, CDR1 is SGHNT and CDR2 is YENEEA. The CDR3 spans 13 residues. V lost 6 bases to trimming and J lost 4 bases, with 11 bases between them. This CDR3 reads CASSRLYADTQYF. The CDR3 DNA is TGTGCCAGCAGTCGCCTATATGCAGATACGCAGTATTTT. Full variable domain (remainder filled in from reference TRBV11-3 and TRBJ2-3): EAGVVQSPRYKIIEKKQPVAFWCNPISGHNTLYWYLQNLGQGPELLIRYENEEAVDDSQLPKDRFSAERLKGVDSTLKIQPAELGDSAVYLCASSRLYADTQYFGPGTRLTVL.

This clone was picked up one time. The chain uses TRBV6-2 or TRBV6-3 and TRBJ2-7, with D uncertain. Germline CDR1 is MNHEY and CDR2 is SVGEGT. The CDR3 runs to 11 residues. Trimming took off 6 bases at V and 3 bases at J, with 6 bases between the two ends. The CDR3 here is CASSRYYEQYF. The DNA for the CDR3 is TGTGCCAGCAGCCGCTACTACGAGCAGTACTTC.

This clone has a single count. The V call is TRBV7-2, the J call TRBJ2-7; 9 bases match TRBD1. CDR3 length: 15 residues. Germline V gene sequence: CDR1 SGHTA, CDR2 FQGNSA. With 0 bases clipped from V and 7 bases from J, the junction kept 7 bases outside the gene matches. CDR3 in DNA: TGTGCCAGCAGCTTAGCTGGACAGGGGATGGGGGAGCAGTACTTC. It specifies CASSLAGQGMGEQYF.

The gene calls are TRBV19 and TRBJ1-2; 7 nucleotides align to TRBD1. This CDR3 is built from 13 residues. The V segment lost 10 bases and the J segment 7 bases; nucleotides outside the gene matches: 12. CDR1 is LNHDA, CDR2 SQIVND, per germline (reference sequence). For the CDR3, the DNA is TGTGCCACCCCAATGGCAGGGGGAGGTGGCTACACCTTC. Its protein product is CATPMAGGGGYTF. The complete variable domain, with remaining parts taken from reference TRBV19 and TRBJ1-2, reads DGGITQSPKYLFRKEGQNVTLSCEQNLNHDAMYWYRQDPGQGLRLIYYSQIVNDFQKGDIAEGYSVSREKKESFPLTVTSAQKNPTAFYLCATPMAGGGGYTFGSGTRLTVV.

This sequence joins TRBV6-5 and TRBJ2-7; TRBD1 matches 8 bases. Germline V lookup: CDR1 MNHEY, CDR2 SVGAGI. Unmatched junction bases numbered 6, after V lost 5 bases and J lost 3 bases. This CDR3 has 14 amino acids. CDR3 in DNA: TGTGCCAGCAGTCTTCCGGGACAGGTCTACGAGCAGTACTTC. The encoded protein is CASSLPGQVYEQYF.

The V call is TRBV3-1 (or the pseudogene TRBV3-2), the J call TRBJ1-1; no clear D gene. V was shortened by 0 bases and J by 6 bases, with 8 bases between the two germline ends. Germline CDR1 reads LGHDT; CDR2 reads YNNKEL (reference sequence). CDR3 length: 13 residues. CDR3 coding DNA: TGTGCCAGCAGCCAAGATATGGAGGCTGAAGCTTTCTTT. Encoded protein: CASSQDMEAEAFF.

This clone was recorded a few times. The chain has TRBV3-1 (or the pseudogene TRBV3-2) and TRBJ1-3; D call uncertain. The CDR3 is 13 amino acids. V was pared by 4 bases and J by 4 bases, with 8 bases between. CDR1 LGHDT and CDR2 YNNKEL come from the germline V gene (reference sequence). CDR3 region: CASSPLLGNTIYF. In nucleotides, the CDR3 is TGTGCCAGCAGCCCCCTACTGGGAAACACCATATATTTT.

The chain uses TRBV18 and TRBJ1-2, with D perhaps matching TRBD1 (6 bases). Germline CDR1 is KGHSH and CDR2 is LQKENI. The CDR3 loop spans 14 amino acids. Deletions cut 3 bases from V and 2 bases from J, with 10 bases between. This chain's CDR3 is CASSPDQGNYGYTF. As DNA, the CDR3 is TGTGCCAGCTCACCTGATCAGGGGAACTATGGCTACACCTTC.